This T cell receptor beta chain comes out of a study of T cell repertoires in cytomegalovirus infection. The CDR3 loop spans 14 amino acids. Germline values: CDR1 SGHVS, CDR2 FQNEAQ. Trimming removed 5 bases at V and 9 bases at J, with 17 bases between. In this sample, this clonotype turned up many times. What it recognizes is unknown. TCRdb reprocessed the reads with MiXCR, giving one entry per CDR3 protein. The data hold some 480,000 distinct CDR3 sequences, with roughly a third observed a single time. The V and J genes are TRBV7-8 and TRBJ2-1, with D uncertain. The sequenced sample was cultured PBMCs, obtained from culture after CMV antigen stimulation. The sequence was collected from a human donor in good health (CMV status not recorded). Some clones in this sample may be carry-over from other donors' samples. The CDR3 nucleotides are TGTGCCAGCAGCCAAGACCCGGGTTGGGGTGAGCAGTTCTTC. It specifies CASSQDPGWGEQFF.